This TCR beta chain was identified during a study of blood T cell repertoires in COVID-19. Overall study: Nucleic acid was either cDNA or gDNA, and it came from T cells, B-cell-depleted T cells, or PBMCs.

Authors' processing steps: Reference gene primer amplification yielded estimated nucleated cell counts. The repertoire was sequenced with immunoSEQ multiplex PCR; TCRdb's copy has only in-frame clones and lacks some. V and J calls plus clone size are reproduced from that table; the DNA served to infer D and trimming. The data contain 300,000 to 450,000 clones, around 87% of them seen just once; the ten biggest clones take up 1% to 1.5%. Trimming at V came to 6 bases and at J to 5 bases, leaving 7 bases not matched to a gene. The germline gives CDR1 SGHRS, CDR2 YFSETQ. The CDR3 is made up of 13 amino acids. In Cohort 3, a recovered donor had either two negative PCRs, clearance, or symptom resolution.

The receptor was isolated from a man aged 25-45 years who had recovered from COVID-19. Material: PBMCs or T cells enriched from blood (not recorded which). The chain has TRBV5-1 and TRBJ2-5; 7 bases align to TRBD2. The CDR3 coding sequence is TGCGCCAGCACCATGGAGGGAGGGGAGACCCAGTACTTC. This gives the protein CASTMEGGETQYF. The whole variable domain, remainder taken from reference TRBV5-1 and TRBJ2-5, is KAGVTQTPRYLIKTRGQQVTLSCSPISGHRSVSWYQQTPGQGLQFLFEYFSETQRNKGNFPGRFSGRQFSNSRSEMNVSTLELGDSALYLCASTMEGGETQYFGPGTRLLVL.